A selection of T cell receptor beta chains follows, all from one sample in a study of metastatic and nonmetastatic thyroid tumors. TCRdb re-processed the PCR reads through MiXCR. Of about 15,000 clones in the sample, around 32% are singletons; the top ten hold 45% to 50%. Sequencing used tumor tissue. These receptors were taken from a male donor with papillary thyroid cancer or a benign thyroid nodule (not recorded which). Some clones in this sample may be carry-over from other donors' samples. Both conserved end residues are part of each CDR3. The order of the fields is D gene, J gene, V gene, CDR3 length, clone size, CDR3 DNA, CDR3 protein. The D gene is left open where the match is weak. Not every row has a clone size; where given, it reads once, few, many or a size class.

-,TRBJ2-3,TRBV18,15,many,TGTGCCAGCTCCGGGGGGCTGGTGGACACAGATACGCAGTATTTT,CASSGGLVDTDTQYF
TRBD1,TRBJ1-1,TRBV28,15,many,TGTGCCAGCAGGGGGACAGGACTCGGGATGACTGAAGCTTTCTTT,CASRGTGLGMTEAFF
-,TRBJ2-3,TRBV19,13,-,TGTGCCAGTAGTAACCTACAGGGAGATACGCAGTATTTT,CASSNLQGDTQYF
TRBD2,TRBJ2-3,TRBV29-1,15,many,TGCAGCGTCGACGGGACTAGCGGGGGAGGGGATACGCAGTATTTT,CSVDGTSGGGDTQYF
TRBD1,TRBJ2-7,TRBV11-1,15,many,TGTGCCAGCTCAGTGGACAGGACCTTCTCCTACGAGCAGTACTTC,CASSVDRTFSYEQYF
TRBD2,TRBJ2-5,TRBV5-1,15,many,TGCGCCAGCAGCTGGAGCGGGAGCAACCAAGAGACCCAGTACTTC,CASSWSGSNQETQYF
TRBD2,TRBJ2-3,TRBV4-1,16,many,TGCGCCAGCAGCCAAGAAGAATCTAGCGGGACAGATACGCAGTATTTT,CASSQEESSGTDTQYF
TRBD1,TRBJ1-5,TRBV6-1,15,medium-sized,TGTGCCAGCACTATGACAGGGACAGGGGGACTAGCCCAGCATTTT,CASTMTGTGGLAQHF
TRBD1,TRBJ2-7,TRBV2,15,many,TGTGCCAGCAGGTCCGGACAGGGTTATGTAGACGAGCAGTACTTC,CASRSGQGYVDEQYF
-,TRBJ2-7,TRBV20-1,13,-,TGCAGTGCTAAACTAGACAGCGACTACGAGCAGTACTTC,CSAKLDSDYEQYF
-,TRBJ2-3,TRBV6-1,14,few,TGTGCCAGCAGTGACGTGTGGGCCACAGATACGCAGTATTTT,CASSDVWATDTQYF
-,TRBJ2-1,TRBV24-1,13,-,TGTGCCACCAGCACAGGGTTAAACAATGAGGAGTTCTTC,CATSTGLNNEEFF
-,TRBJ2-7,TRBV3-1,15,-,TGTGCCAGCAGCCATAGTCTCAACAGAAACTACGAGCAGTACTTC,CASSHSLNRNYEQYF
-,TRBJ2-7,TRBV11-3,15,-,TGTGCCAGCAGCCCTCTCGGTACGTTCTCGAACGAGCAGTACTTC,CASSPLGTFSNEQYF
TRBD2,TRBJ2-5,TRBV6-1,17,few,TGTGCCAGCAGTAATAGCGGGAGGGCCGTGATGAGAGAGACTCAGTACTTC,CASSNSGRAVMRETQYF
TRBD2,TRBJ2-5,TRBV6-1,15,many,TGTGCCAGCAGCGGAATCGCGGGAGAACAAGAGACCCAGTACTTC,CASSGIAGEQETQYF
-,TRBJ1-1,TRBV5-1,13,once,TGCGCCAGCAGCTTCTTCAGGGGCACTGATGATTTCTTT,CASSFFRGTDDFF
TRBD2,TRBJ2-1,TRBV4-2,20,-,TGTGCCAGCAGCCTCCACCTGACTAGCGGGGGGGCCACGGGGCACAATGAGCAGTTCTTC,CASSLHLTSGGATGHNEQFF
-,TRBJ1-5,TRBV5-1,17,-,TGCGCCAGCAGCTGGGGGACGGACCAAGGGGGATATCAGCCCCAGCATTTT,CASSWGTDQGGYQPQHF
-,TRBJ2-3,TRBV20-1,13,-,TGCAGTGCTCCTCCGGGGAGGGGGGATACGCAGTATTTT,CSAPPGRGDTQYF
TRBD1,TRBJ1-2,TRBV27,17,-,TGTGCCAGCAGCCCTAGGGTTGGACAGGGGGCTGGCTATGGCTACACCTTC,CASSPRVGQGAGYGYTF
TRBD1,TRBJ2-6,TRBV28,16,few,TGTGCCACCGGGACAGGGGCGACCTCTGGGGCCAACGTCCTGACTTTC,CATGTGATSGANVLTF
TRBD2,TRBJ2-7,TRBV4-1,15,medium-sized,TGCGCCAGCAGCCAAGGGCTAGCGGGAGGCTACGAGCAGTACTTC,CASSQGLAGGYEQYF
TRBD2,TRBJ2-3,TRBV10-3,13,many,TGTGCCATCTGGCGGGGGGGCTTGGATACGCAGTATTTT,CAIWRGGLDTQYF
-,TRBJ2-7,TRBV9,13,many,TGTGCCAGCAGCGTAGCTGCTAGCGCCGAGCAGTACTTC,CASSVAASAEQYF
TRBD1,TRBJ2-7,TRBV9,15,-,TGTGCCAGCAGCGTAGCTCCGGGACAGTACTACGAGCAGTACTTC,CASSVAPGQYYEQYF
TRBD1,TRBJ1-2,TRBV19,17,medium-sized,TGTGCCAGTAGTACAATTGAGAACAGGGGGCATCGCTATGGCTACACCTTC,CASSTIENRGHRYGYTF
TRBD2,TRBJ2-7,TRBV7-3,17,-,TGTGCCAGCAGCTTAACGGGACTAGCGGGACCTACCTACGAGCAGTACTTC,CASSLTGLAGPTYEQYF